This T cell receptor (beta chain) was observed in a study of somatic mutations in cytotoxic T cells in rheumatoid arthritis (dated by TCRdb to about 2017). Notes on the research overall: Patient peripheral blood (about 30 ml EDTA) was drawn right after diagnosis and before any treatment started. Some V beta antibody-stained T-cell populations were flow-sorted on a FACSAria II or Sony SH800 at nearly 100% purity, and sorted V beta1+ cells also underwent TCRB sequencing. To characterize clonality, the study used TCRB deep sequencing while asking whether somatic mutations are carried by expanded CD8+ T-cell clones in newly diagnosed, untreated rheumatoid arthritis. A total of 55 to 75 rheumatoid arthritis patients and some 18 healthy controls underwent TCRB deep sequencing. Median age was essentially the same in the patient group and the control group. The research as a whole found: In about an eighth of the roughly 65 patients, more than 20% of CD8+ cells belonged to the largest CD8+ clone, while several identical CD8+ TCRB sequences were shared between blood and synovial fluid. Viral specificity could not be ruled out by absence from virus-specific databases, and the antigen targets of the expanded CD8+ clones remained unknown. Rheumatoid arthritis patients and age-matched healthy controls did not significantly differ in CD8+ T-cell clonality. Healthy controls showed no age-related increase in CD8+ clonality, whereas patients did (Spearman r ≈ 0.49). The finding that TRBV07 was slightly underrepresented in patients was left unadjusted for multiple comparisons.

The cysteine opens and the phenylalanine closes a CDR3 of 15 amino acids. Of the read, only the CDR3 DNA is kept; its 45 bases are in frame from base 1. Taken from the germline V gene, the CDR1 and CDR2 loops are LGHNT and FRNRAP. Trimming accounts for 5 bases at V and 5 bases at J, while the number of junction bases matched to no gene is 8. The immunoSEQ assay was applied to genomic DNA for TCRB CDR3 sequencing. The published analysis was carried out like this. Published virus-specific TCRB sequences were compared with patient CD8+ clones larger than 1%, and only a few matches were found. The analyses included only productive TCRB rearrangements. A clone was defined by a unique TCRB CDR3 sequence, and clonality was computed as a productive clonality index based on Shannon entropy. The template counts of each clone relative to the total templates per sample were used to calculate repertoire overlap between two samples. V-gene usage measured by flow cytometry correlated with TCRB sequencing V-gene usage, with a Spearman r of roughly 0.67. In its TCRdb copy, this immuneACCESS table keeps in-frame sequences only and misses some clones. Where compared with another copy, unresolved V genes explain less than half of these, and the others have no known cause. D and trimming come from the DNA, and the V and J calls and clone size come from that table. This sample has thousands of clones in its table, and roughly 87% of those were observed once. Roughly 17% of the sample is taken by the ten largest.

Positive magnetic bead selection on an AutoMACS was used to isolate CD4+ and CD8+ cells, with flow cytometry used to check purity. A TCR V beta antibody panel was used in flow cytometry to screen first for clonal expansions, which were then characterized by TCRB deep sequencing of sorted CD8+ fractions. Ficoll-Paque PLUS density gradient separation was used to isolate peripheral blood mononuclear cells. DNA from CD4-enriched, CD8-enriched or PBMC samples was extracted using Nucleospin Tissue or Tissue XS kits and then quantified on a Qubit 2.0 fluorometer. Notes on this clone: Its cognate antigen has yet to be identified. No per-base quality is available; no much larger clone lies one base away.

The sequenced material came from CD8+ T cells sorted from blood. The clonotype comes from a middle-aged man with rheumatoid arthritis. The sequence joins TRBV12-5 to TRBJ1-1; 10 junctional bases match TRBD1. Here the CDR3 is given as CASGRDRGTRTEAFF. Read as DNA, the sequence is TGTGCTAGTGGTAGGGACAGGGGAACTCGAACTGAAGCTTTCTTT.